What follows describes a single TCR beta chain. What it binds is not known. A junction boundary mismatches the germline segment, possibly from a read error. Germline V CDR1 and CDR2: MNHEY, SVGEGT. This CDR3 region has 14 residues. The data are from a study of regulatory T cells in long-lasting Graves disease. Study outcomes and limitations: Favoring TRBV28, TRBJ1-2 and TRBJ2-5 was a feature seen in persistent disease.

Time point indicated: persistent/refractory GD, antithyroid drugs over 5 years with positive TRAb. Scientists built the TCR library using RNA that was extracted from PBMCs. In building TCR beta libraries, iRepertoire HTBI primers were used together with Arm-PCR of CDR3 regions. TCRdb processed the multiplex PCR reads anew with MiXCR; each CDR3 protein has one entry. This table holds roughly 300,000 distinct CDR3 sequences, 20% to 25% found once. The sample here was peripheral blood mononuclear cells (PBMCs), taken when the disease was refractory, from a patient treated with antithyroid drugs. This sequence originates from a female donor with Graves disease. This chain links TRBV6-2 or TRBV6-3 with TRBJ1-1; D gene unclear. The CDR3 spells CAGSVLTAGDEAFF. In DNA form, the CDR3 reads TGTGCCGGCAGTGTCCTAACTGCTGGCGATGAAGCTTTCTTT.